A selection of T cell receptor beta chains follows, all from one sample in a study of blood T cell repertoires in COVID-19. Measured with immunoSEQ multiplex PCR; TCRdb has only the in-frame clones, and not every one. The table includes roughly 200,000 clones, 70% to 90% detected once. The sample was peripheral blood. These receptor sequences come from a man in his sixties with active or convalescent COVID-19. CDR3s include the opening cysteine and the closing phenylalanine or tryptophan. Each record gives: clone size, J gene, V gene, D gene, CDR3 DNA, CDR3 protein. D genes are given only for firm matches. Clone size appears in some rows only: once, few, many, or a class for an expanded clone.

. TRBJ2-7 TRBV12-3/TRBV12-4 . TGTGCCAGCAGTTTGGGGCGAATAGTTCTGTACTTC CASSLGRIVLYF
. TRBJ2-5 TRBV9 TRBD2 TGTGCCAGCAGCGCCCCATGGGGGCGGGGGGGCGAAGAGACCCAGTACTTC CASSAPWGRGGEETQYF
. TRBJ2-7 TRBV12-3/TRBV12-4 . TGTGCCAGCAGTTTTCGGGAAGAGCAGTACTTC CASSFREEQYF
. TRBJ2-3 TRBV6-6 TRBD2 TGTGCCAGCAGTCCGCTCCCCTGGGTAGCGGGGGGTCCCGAGTATTTT CASSPLPWVAGGPEYF
. TRBJ2-3 TRBV9 . TGTGCCAGCAGCCCATCAGGGGGGCCGGGAGATACGCAGTATTTT CASSPSGGPGDTQYF
. TRBJ2-5 TRBV7-9 . TGTGCCAGCAGCTTAGTCGGGGGGCGGGAAGAGACCCAGTACTTC CASSLVGGREETQYF
. TRBJ1-2 TRBV6-5 . TGTGCCAGCGGGGGACATAACTATGGCTACACCTTC CASGGHNYGYTF
. TRBJ1-5 TRBV24-1 TRBD1 TGTGCCACCAAGGGGGCTCTGGGGCCCCAGCATTTT CATKGALGPQHF
. TRBJ2-2 TRBV5-1 TRBD1 TGCGCCAGCAGCGTGGTTACGGGACAGGGACCATTTACCGGGGAGCTGTTTTTT CASSVVTGQGPFTGELFF
. TRBJ1-2 TRBV3-1/TRBV3-2 . TGTGCCAGCAGCCAAACTGGGGGGATAGTTAACTATGGCTACACCTTC CASSQTGGIVNYGYTF
. TRBJ2-7 TRBV19 TRBD2 TGTGCCAGTGGGACTAGCAAGCAGTACTTC CASGTSKQYF
. TRBJ1-2 TRBV4-2 . TGTGCCAGCAGCCAAGATATACAGGCCTATGGCTACACCTTC CASSQDIQAYGYTF
. TRBJ1-3 TRBV2 . TGTGCCAGCAGGGGAGTGTTTGTTACCTTCTCTGGAAACACCATATATTTT CASRGVFVTFSGNTIYF
. TRBJ2-1 TRBV20-1 . TGCAGTGCTCGCCGGGACAATGAGCAGTTCTTC CSARRDNEQFF
once TRBJ2-3 TRBV6-2/TRBV6-3 . TGTGCCAGCAGTTACGGCCCTGCAACCAGCACAGATACGCAGTATTTT CASSYGPATSTDTQYF
. TRBJ2-3 TRBV29-1 TRBD1 TGCAGCGTTGTCGGACAGGGGGTCGATACGCAGTATTTT CSVVGQGVDTQYF
. TRBJ1-2 TRBV2 . TGTGCCAGCAGGGCAGGGAATCTTGGCTACACCTTC CASRAGNLGYTF
. TRBJ1-2 TRBV5-4 TRBD1 TGTGCCAGCAGCAAGGGACAGGGAAACTATGGCTACACCTTC CASSKGQGNYGYTF
. TRBJ2-5 TRBV7-3 TRBD2 TGTGCCAGCAGCTTAACAAAAGCGGGGGGGCAGGAGACCCAGTACTTC CASSLTKAGGQETQYF
. TRBJ2-3 TRBV5-4 . TGTGCCAGCAGCCGGAAGGGGGGCACAGATACGCAGTATTTT CASSRKGGTDTQYF
. TRBJ1-3 TRBV2 . TGTGCCAGCAGCGGTACTGGCTCTGGAAACACCATATATTTT CASSGTGSGNTIYF
. TRBJ2-1 TRBV9 . TGTGCCAGCAGCTTTAGAGAGAGTGAGCAGTTCTTC CASSFRESEQFF
. TRBJ2-2 TRBV6-5 . TGTGCCAGCAGTTCGTCGAGCGGTTCGAACACCGGGGAGCTGTTTTTT CASSSSSGSNTGELFF
. TRBJ1-2 TRBV6-1 TRBD1 TGTGCCAGCAGTGAAGGGAGAGGGACAGATCAAAACTATGGCTACACCTTC CASSEGRGTDQNYGYTF
. TRBJ1-5 TRBV7-9 . TGTGCCAGCAGCAAGACAGATGGGAGCAATCAGCCCCAGCATTTT CASSKTDGSNQPQHF
. TRBJ1-2 TRBV6-5 TRBD1 TGTGCCAGCAGCTTCGACAGGGGGGCTAGGGGCTACACCTTC CASSFDRGARGYTF
. TRBJ1-6 TRBV5-1 TRBD1 TGCGCCAGCAGCTCATTGGGACAGTATAATTCACCCCTCCACTTT CASSSLGQYNSPLHF
. TRBJ2-7 TRBV6-5 . TGTGCCAGCAGTTACTTCCGGGGGGCACTCCTCTACGAGCAGTACTTC CASSYFRGALLYEQYF
. TRBJ1-1 TRBV16 . TGTGCCAGCAGCCCCACTGGGGGGGGTAACACTGAAGCTTTCTTT CASSPTGGGNTEAFF
. TRBJ2-5 TRBV3-1/TRBV3-2 . TGTGCCAGCAGCCCTTCGTTCCAAGAGACCCAGTACTTC CASSPSFQETQYF
. TRBJ1-3 TRBV4-2 . TGTGCCAGCAGCCAAGATCACGAGGGCTACTCTGGAAACACCATATATTTT CASSQDHEGYSGNTIYF
. TRBJ2-3 TRBV12-2 . TGTGCAAGTCGCTTGGAGACTAGCGGGGGGGCGGAAGATACGCAGTATTTT CASRLETSGGAEDTQYF
. TRBJ2-7 TRBV7-9 . TGTGCCAGCAGCCCGTGGACGGGAGAGCAGTACTTC CASSPWTGEQYF
. TRBJ2-3 TRBV5-4 . TGTGCCAGCAGCTTGGTGGCCAGCGCAGATACGCAGTATTTT CASSLVASADTQYF
. TRBJ1-1 TRBV19 . TGTGCCAGTAGTACGGCTAGGAGACGCACTGAAGCTTTCTTT CASSTARRRTEAFF
. TRBJ1-5 TRBV7-9 . TGTGCCAGCAGCACGGGGGGGAATCAGCCCCAGCATTTT CASSTGGNQPQHF
. TRBJ2-7 TRBV5-6 TRBD2 TGTGCCAGCAGCTTGGCCCATGTAGGTAGCGGGGAGAGCTCCTACGAGCAGTACTTC CASSLAHVGSGESSYEQYF
once TRBJ2-1 TRBV3-1/TRBV3-2 . TGTGCCACCCTCGGGGAGGCCAATGAGCAGTTCTTC CATLGEANEQFF
. TRBJ2-3 TRBV29-1 TRBD2 TGCAGCGTTGATCGGGGGGGCCTCACAGATACGCAGTATTTT CSVDRGGLTDTQYF
. TRBJ1-1 TRBV11-3 TRBD1 TGTGCCAGCAGCTTCCGGGACAGTCAAGCTTTCTTT CASSFRDSQAFF
. TRBJ2-6 TRBV5-5 TRBD1 TGTGCCAGCAGCTTGGGACAGGGGGTCCAAGCTGGGGCCAACGTCCTGACTTTC CASSLGQGVQAGANVLTF
. TRBJ1-1 TRBV5-1 TRBD1 TGCGCCAGCAGCGGAGGACAGGGCGTGAACACTGAAGCTTTCTTT CASSGGQGVNTEAFF
few TRBJ1-1 TRBV6-5 . TGTGCCAGCAGCCGTGAGCTTGGGGGGTACACTGAAGCTTTCTTT CASSRELGGYTEAFF
. TRBJ1-6 TRBV2 . TGTGCCAGCAGTGAAGGGCGCAGGGATTCACCCCTCCACTTT CASSEGRRDSPLHF
. TRBJ1-3 TRBV5-4 TRBD1 TGTGCCAGCAGCTTGTTTAGGACAGGGCAAGGTGGAAACACCATATATTTT CASSLFRTGQGGNTIYF
. TRBJ1-5 TRBV7-7 TRBD1 TGTGCCAGCAGCTCCGACAGGGCTCGCAATCAGCCCCAGCATTTT CASSSDRARNQPQHF
. TRBJ1-3 TRBV5-6 . TGTGCCAGCAGCTTTGGCAGGGGCTCGGGAAACACCATATATTTT CASSFGRGSGNTIYF
. TRBJ1-1 TRBV19 . TGTGCCAGTAGTATCATGGGGGGAGAAACTGAAGCTTTCTTT CASSIMGGETEAFF
. TRBJ2-2 TRBV5-1 TRBD1 TGCGCCAGCAGCCGACAGGGGTCACTCGCCGGGGAGCTGTTTTTT CASSRQGSLAGELFF
. TRBJ1-2 TRBV7-9 . TGTGCCAGCAGCTTAAAAAGGACAGAGGGTGGCTACACCTTC CASSLKRTEGGYTF
few TRBJ2-1 TRBV19 . TGTGCCAGTAGTATAGGGGACACAAGCTACAATGAGCAGTTCTTC CASSIGDTSYNEQFF
. TRBJ2-5 TRBV6-5 TRBD1 TGTGCCAGCAACCCTGGACAGGGCCAGGGGGCCCAGTACTTC CASNPGQGQGAQYF
once TRBJ2-2 TRBV2 TRBD2 TGTGCCAGCATTCTAGGCCCTAGCGGGAACACCGGGGAGCTGTTTTTT CASILGPSGNTGELFF
. TRBJ2-1 TRBV6-2/TRBV6-3 TRBD1 TGTGCCAGCAGTGACTCGGACAGGGTTAAGCGGTTCTTC CASSDSDRVKRFF
. TRBJ2-5 TRBV2 TRBD1 TGTGCCAGCAGTGGGGACAGGGGGAAAGAGACCCAGTACTTC CASSGDRGKETQYF
. TRBJ1-3 TRBV18 . TGTGCCAGCTCACCATCCAGGACTCTTGACACCATATATTTT CASSPSRTLDTIYF
. TRBJ1-4 TRBV9 . TGTGCCAGCAGCGGCAGGGAGGGCCCGGCTAATGAAAAACTGTTTTTT CASSGREGPANEKLFF